These T cell receptor beta chains were read from a single sample in a study of vaccination effects on CD4 cells after COVID-19. These receptors are not linked to any known antigen. TCRdb's table, derived via immunoSEQ multiplex PCR, lists solely in-frame clones and lacks some. The sample holds 10,000 to 13,000 clones; approximately 69% are singletons and the top ten take roughly a quarter. Sequenced material: CD4+ T cells from PBMCs cultured with HCoV-229E spike peptides, taken before COVID-19 vaccination. The receptors were sampled from a human donor who received a COVID-19 vaccine. Each CDR3 is given with its conserved first and last residue. D genes are given only for firm matches. Rows give clone size only sometimes, using once, few, many, or a class for an expanded clone.

j_call clone_size cdr3_length v_call d_call cdr3_aa cdr3_nt
TRBJ1-2 - 13 TRBV5-6 - CASSFQGSYGYTF TGTGCCAGCAGCTTTCAGGGTTCCTATGGCTACACCTTC
TRBJ2-7 - 12 TRBV19 - CASSTGEYEQYF TGTGCCAGTAGTACGGGTGAATACGAGCAGTACTTC
TRBJ1-2 few 13 TRBV30 - CAWSVGGAYGYTF TGTGCCTGGAGTGTGGGGGGCGCGTATGGCTACACCTTC
TRBJ1-4 - 15 TRBV18 TRBD1 CASSPYGQGGEKLFF TGTGCCAGCTCACCATACGGACAGGGGGGAGAAAAACTGTTTTTT
TRBJ1-3 - 14 TRBV9 TRBD1 CASSVGQGGNTIYF TGTGCCAGCAGCGTAGGACAGGGGGGAAACACCATATATTTT
TRBJ1-2 - 15 TRBV7-9 - CASSLAGGFNYGYTF TGTGCCAGCAGCTTAGCGGGGGGATTTAACTATGGCTACACCTTC
TRBJ1-4 few 17 TRBV19 - CASSRNRAVLTNEKLFF TGTGCCAGTAGTCGCAACCGGGCAGTTTTAACTAATGAAAAACTGTTTTTT
TRBJ1-6 - 13 TRBV6-5 - CVSGVSFNSPLHF TGTGTGAGTGGGGTTTCCTTTAATTCACCCCTCCACTTT
TRBJ1-1 - 17 TRBV2 TRBD1 CASSGGQGGLRNTEAFF TGTGCCAGCAGTGGGGGACAGGGAGGGCTAAGGAACACTGAAGCTTTCTTT
TRBJ1-1 once 13 TRBV28 - CASSQDSTVGAFF TGTGCCAGCAGTCAAGACTCTACCGTGGGAGCTTTCTTT
TRBJ2-7 - 12 TRBV10-3 TRBD2 CAISEVAGEQYF TGTGCCATCAGTGAGGTAGCGGGGGAGCAGTACTTC
TRBJ2-1 - 17 TRBV24-1 TRBD1 CATSDPDPGQGLNEQFF TGTGCCACCAGTGATCCGGACCCGGGACAGGGGCTCAATGAGCAGTTCTTC
TRBJ1-1 - 12 TRBV5-5 - CASSLEGGEAFF TGTGCCAGCAGCTTGGAGGGTGGAGAAGCTTTCTTT
TRBJ2-3 medium-sized 15 TRBV7-9 TRBD2 CASRRSGSITDTQYF TGTGCCAGCCGACGAAGCGGGAGTATCACAGATACGCAGTATTTT
TRBJ2-4 - 15 TRBV5-4 TRBD1 CASSLSGTAKNIQYF TGTGCCAGCAGCTTGTCCGGGACAGCTAAAAACATTCAGTACTTC
TRBJ1-1 - 18 TRBV11-2 - CASSLEKGTLGMNTEAFF TGTGCCAGCAGCTTAGAAAAAGGTACTCTGGGGATGAACACTGAAGCTTTCTTT
TRBJ1-2 - 13 TRBV27 - CASSWGGTNGYTF TGTGCCAGCAGTTGGGGAGGGACGAATGGCTACACCTTC
TRBJ1-1 - 14 TRBV29-1 TRBD1 CSVLNRGRNTEAFF TGCAGCGTCCTTAACAGGGGCCGGAACACTGAAGCTTTCTTT
TRBJ1-5 - 13 TRBV6-5 - CASSWTLNQPQHF TGTGCCAGCAGTTGGACACTGAATCAGCCCCAGCATTTT
TRBJ2-7 - 13 TRBV27 - CASSLGQRREQYF TGTGCCAGCAGTTTAGGGCAGAGGAGGGAGCAGTACTTC
TRBJ2-1 - 15 TRBV10-3 - CAISGVGSSYNEQFF TGTGCCATCAGTGGGGTAGGGAGCTCCTACAATGAGCAGTTCTTC
TRBJ2-2 - 16 TRBV10-3 TRBD2 CAISDGASGGTGELFF TGTGCCATCAGTGATGGTGCTAGCGGGGGGACCGGGGAGCTGTTTTTT
TRBJ2-3 - 17 TRBV7-9 - CASRLVLEPNGADTQYF TGTGCCAGCAGGCTAGTGTTGGAACCCAACGGCGCAGATACGCAGTATTTT
TRBJ1-6 - 13 TRBV7-8 - CASSPDPNSPLHF TGTGCCAGCAGCCCCGACCCTAATTCACCCCTCCACTTT
TRBJ1-3 - 17 TRBV19 - CASSTPTWGVRSNTIYF TGTGCCAGTAGTACCCCGACCTGGGGGGTAAGGAGTAACACCATATATTTT
TRBJ2-2 - 16 TRBV5-4 - CASSFGQIRNTGELFF TGTGCCAGCAGCTTCGGTCAGATTCGAAACACCGGGGAGCTGTTTTTT
TRBJ2-3 - 12 TRBV12-3/TRBV12-4 - CASRSLADTQYF TGTGCCAGCAGATCACTAGCAGATACGCAGTATTTT
TRBJ2-3 - 14 TRBV20-1 TRBD2 CSASISGGADTQYF TGCAGTGCTAGTATTAGCGGGGGGGCAGATACGCAGTATTTT
TRBJ1-2 - 14 TRBV7-2 TRBD1 CASSPMDRGPGYTF TGTGCCAGCAGCCCCATGGACAGGGGTCCTGGCTACACCTTC
TRBJ1-1 - 18 TRBV15 TRBD1 CATSRRPLDRYMPTEAFF TGTGCCACCAGCCGACGACCATTGGACAGGTACATGCCCACTGAAGCTTTCTTT
TRBJ2-3 - 17 TRBV9 TRBD2 CASSVAGGNPSTDTQYF TGTGCCAGCAGCGTAGCGGGGGGGAACCCTAGCACAGATACGCAGTATTTT
TRBJ1-1 - 16 TRBV5-6 - CASSLAEIYGGTEAFF TGTGCCAGCAGCTTGGCCGAAATTTATGGGGGCACTGAAGCTTTCTTT
TRBJ2-2 - 15 TRBV7-3 - CASSPKGGNTGELFF TGTGCCAGCAGCCCAAAAGGAGGGAACACCGGGGAGCTGTTTTTT
TRBJ2-7 few 12 TRBV15 - CATSRDFSEQYF TGTGCCACCAGCAGAGACTTCTCCGAGCAGTACTTC
TRBJ1-4 few 16 TRBV9 TRBD1 CASSLTQTGSNEKLFF TGTGCCAGCAGCCTGACCCAGACAGGGTCTAATGAAAAACTGTTTTTT
TRBJ1-1 once 15 TRBV15 TRBD1 CATSRDMGQGFKAFF TGTGCCACCAGCAGAGATATGGGACAGGGGTTTAAGGCTTTCTTT
TRBJ2-1 few 15 TRBV6-1 - CASRDKGFSYNEQFF TGTGCCAGCAGGGATAAAGGGTTCTCCTACAATGAGCAGTTCTTC
TRBJ1-2 - 15 TRBV6-5 TRBD1 CASSQTSGTGEGYTF TGTGCCAGCAGCCAAACGTCCGGGACAGGGGAAGGCTACACCTTC
TRBJ1-1 - 14 TRBV5-1 - CASSSHTGNTEAFF TGCGCCAGCAGCTCCCATACAGGGAACACTGAAGCTTTCTTT
TRBJ2-5 - 16 TRBV4-1 - CASSLGVTPGQETQYF TGCGCCAGCAGCCTGGGGGTAACGCCCGGCCAAGAGACCCAGTACTTC
TRBJ1-5 few 14 TRBV19 - CASSQQGHRQPQHF TGTGCCAGTAGTCAGCAGGGTCATCGTCAGCCCCAGCATTTT
TRBJ1-5 - 13 TRBV3-1/TRBV3-2 TRBD1 CASGTGSNQPQHF TGTGCCAGCGGGACAGGGAGCAATCAGCCCCAGCATTTT
TRBJ1-6 - 15 TRBV2 - CATAQGGTVHSPLHF TGTGCCACCGCCCAAGGGGGGACCGTGCATTCACCCCTCCACTTT
TRBJ1-2 few 11 TRBV28 - CASSPWTVNTF TGTGCCAGCAGTCCCTGGACGGTAAACACCTTC
TRBJ2-7 - 16 TRBV5-1 TRBD1 CASSFSYGQGGYEQYF TGCGCCAGCAGCTTTAGTTACGGACAGGGGGGCTACGAGCAGTACTTC
TRBJ1-2 once 13 TRBV10-3 - CAISRQTNYGYTF TGTGCCATCAGTAGACAGACTAACTATGGCTACACCTTC
TRBJ2-2 once 14 TRBV4-3 - CASSQESNTGELFF TGCGCCAGCAGCCAAGAGTCGAACACCGGGGAGCTGTTTTTT
TRBJ2-2 - 13 TRBV4-3 - CASSQDSPPELFF TGCGCCAGCAGCCAAGATTCCCCGCCGGAGCTGTTTTTT
TRBJ1-6 - 13 TRBV5-5 - CASSPLGYSPLHF TGTGCCAGCAGCCCCCTAGGGTATTCACCCCTCCACTTT
TRBJ1-1 - 15 TRBV6-5 - CASSTHLWGNTEAFF TGTGCCAGCAGTACGCATTTATGGGGCAACACTGAAGCTTTCTTT
TRBJ2-1 - 15 TRBV14 - CASSPGGGATNEQFF TGTGCCAGCAGCCCCGGTGGCGGGGCCACCAATGAGCAGTTCTTC
TRBJ2-7 - 15 TRBV19 TRBD2 CASSITGTSGREQYF TGTGCCAGTAGTATTACGGGGACTAGCGGTAGGGAGCAGTACTTC
TRBJ2-1 - 16 TRBV7-9 TRBD1 CASSLGVSTGGHEQFF TGTGCCAGCAGCTTAGGTGTGTCGACAGGGGGTCATGAGCAGTTCTTC
TRBJ2-6 - 20 TRBV23-1 - CASSQSAMPDGFSGANVLTF TGCGCCAGCAGTCAATCTGCCATGCCCGACGGATTCTCTGGGGCCAACGTCCTGACTTTC
TRBJ1-1 - 15 TRBV5-4 TRBD1 CASSPTGLGDTEAFF TGTGCCAGCAGCCCGACAGGGTTGGGGGATACTGAAGCTTTCTTT
TRBJ2-7 - 13 TRBV23-1 - CASVEGRAYEQYF TGCGCCAGTGTAGAGGGTAGGGCCTACGAGCAGTACTTC
TRBJ2-5 - 14 TRBV7-2 - CASSFGGGRETQYF TGTGCCAGCAGCTTTGGTGGGGGACGGGAGACCCAGTACTTC
TRBJ1-5 few 12 TRBV7-2 - CASSLSNQPQHF TGTGCCAGCAGCCTTAGCAATCAGCCCCAGCATTTT
TRBJ2-7 few 14 TRBV5-1 TRBD1 CASSLATGAYEQYF TGCGCCAGCAGCTTGGCCACAGGGGCCTACGAGCAGTACTTC
TRBJ1-4 - 13 TRBV30 - CAWTTGLREKLFF TGTGCCTGGACTACAGGGTTACGGGAAAAACTGTTTTTT